This T cell receptor (beta chain) was found in a study of T cell repertoires in cytomegalovirus infection. About the research overall: Recently identified HLA-C-restricted CMV epitopes were among the peptides used. Carrying CMV and the relevant HLA type showed in public TCR beta signatures.

With respect to this clonotype: The antigen is unknown.

A single record per CDR3 protein comes from TCRdb applying MiXCR to the reads. The repertoire consists of roughly 990,000 distinct CDR3 sequences, with roughly a third occurring once and the leading ten covering roughly 13%. With V trimmed by 5 bases and J by 3 bases, 16 bases remained unmatched. CDR3 length equals 19 residues. Germline V gives CDR1 SEHNR, CDR2 FQNEAQ (reference sequence). Study results and limitations: Adding up the frequency of public TCR beta families identified people who carried CMV plus the relevant HLA. There were HLA-C-restricted CMV-specific TCR beta clonotypes dominating the ex vivo response.

The source material was cultured CD8+ T cells from PBMCs, sampled from culture after CMV antigen stimulation. The TCR originated in a human donor in good health (CMV status not recorded). Some clones in this sample may be carry-over from other donors' samples. The genes are TRBV7-9 and TRBJ1-4; 9 positions match TRBD1. CDR3 DNA: TGTGCCAGCAGCACTCCGAAACAGGGGGCGCGGTCGTCTAATGAAAAACTGTTTTTT. Translation gives CASSTPKQGARSSNEKLFF.